The 17 T cell receptor beta chains given below trace back to one sample, sequenced in a study of blood T cell repertoires in COVID-19. Repertoires were generated with immunoSEQ multiplex PCR, while TCRdb's copy carries only in-frame clones and drops some. This table holds tens of thousands of clones, around nine tenths found once. The sequencing sample was made of peripheral blood. The origin of the receptors is a woman aged 55-70 years with COVID-19, enrolled during active disease.

The chain has TRBV27 and TRBJ2-1; no definite D call. Trimming removed 8 bases from V and 9 bases from J, with 20 bases in between. Germline assignment: CDR1 MNHEY and CDR2 SMNVEV (reference sequence). The CDR3 covers 14 residues. The CDR3 nucleotides are TGTGCCAGCGGTCCCCCCAGTTCTCGGAGTGAGCAGTTCTTC. Protein: CASGPPSSRSEQFF.

This clone was seen a single time. This chain connects TRBV28 to TRBJ1-2, with 8 bases lining up with TRBD1. With V trimmed by 7 bases and J by 4 bases, 17 bases remained unmatched. The V gene's germline CDR1 is MDHEN and CDR2 SYDVKM. The CDR3 has 17 residues. The CDR3 coding sequence is TGTGCCAGCAATGAGGAGACTCAGGGGGCGCGAGGCTATGGCTACACCTTC. Protein: CASNEETQGARGYGYTF.

The chain is built from TRBV4-1 and TRBJ2-1; TRBD1 might be the D (6 bases). In germline, CDR1 is MGHRA, CDR2 YSYEKL. The CDR3 runs 15 residues. Trimming took off 0 bases at V and 4 bases at J, with 10 bases between the two ends. The CDR3 region has the DNA TGCGCCAGCAGCCAAGACAGGGGTCGGTACAATGAGCAGTTCTTC. It specifies CASSQDRGRYNEQFF.

This sequence joins TRBV5-1 and TRBJ2-7; TRBD2 matches at 11 bases. The CDR3 is made up of 16 amino acids. Trimming at V came to 2 bases and at J to 3 bases, leaving 7 bases not matched to a gene. Germline V gives CDR1 SGHRS, CDR2 YFSETQ. The CDR3 protein is CASSFLGTSGYYEQYF. CDR3 coding DNA: TGCGCCAGCAGCTTTCTCGGGACTAGCGGTTACTACGAGCAGTACTTC.

This clone is a singleton in its sample. The chain links TRBV6-4 to TRBJ1-2; D remains unclear. This CDR3 spans 14 amino acids. Germline assignment: CDR1 MRHNA and CDR2 SNTAGT. V lost 2 bases, J lost 10 bases, and 17 bases lay in between. In DNA, the CDR3 is TGTGCCAGCAGTGACGGGCCAGGCCGCCACTTCTACACCTTC. It translates to CASSDGPGRHFYTF.

This chain joins TRBV11-2 and TRBJ2-1, with 12 bases aligning to TRBD2. Losses at the gene ends were 0 bases for V and 6 bases for J; bases not matched to a gene: 9. The CDR3 sequence is 18 residues long. The germline gives CDR1 SGHAT, CDR2 FQNNGV. The CDR3 coding sequence is TGTGCCAGCAGCTTAGATCAACGGGGGACTAGCGGGTTCAATGAGCAGTTCTTC. As protein: CASSLDQRGTSGFNEQFF.

The chain has TRBV18 and TRBJ1-2; possible D gene TRBD1, 6 bases. The CDR3 loop spans 15 amino acids. From germline, CDR1 is KGHSH and CDR2 LQKENI. With 2 bases removed from V and 5 bases from J, the gap between germline ends came to 15 bases. The CDR3 DNA follows: TGTGCCAGCTCACCAAGGACAGCGGAACCATATGGCTACACCTTC. This sequence encodes CASSPRTAEPYGYTF.

The rearrangement uses TRBV29-1 and TRBJ1-3; TRBD1 matches at 10 bases. The germline V gene has CDR1 SQVTM and CDR2 ANQGSEA. V was clipped by 7 bases and J by 2 bases; unmatched bases: 8. The CDR3 consists of 15 residues. The DNA of the CDR3 is TGCAGCGGGGGGTCTGGGACAGGGGCTGGAAACACCATATATTTT. It translates to CSGGSGTGAGNTIYF. The full variable domain, its missing parts supplied by reference TRBV29-1 and TRBJ1-3, is SAVISQKPSRDICQRGTSLTIQCQVDSQVTMMFWYRQQPGQSLTLIATANQGSEATYESGFVIDKFPISRPNLTFSTLTVSNMSPEDSSIYLCSGGSGTGAGNTIYFGEGSWLTVV.

This chain connects TRBV11-2 to TRBJ2-1; 7 positions match TRBD1. Germline V gene sequence: CDR1 SGHAT, CDR2 FQNNGV. The CDR3 runs 16 residues. V lost 2 bases and J lost 8; bases outside the gene matches: 12. In DNA, the CDR3 is TGTGCCAGCAGCTTATCATTCGGACAGGTTAGGGATGAGCAGTTCTTC. This translates into CASSLSFGQVRDEQFF.

The rearrangement links TRBV19 to TRBJ1-3, with D perhaps TRBD1 (5 bases). The germline gives CDR1 LNHDA, CDR2 SQIVND (reference sequence). Deletions cut 7 bases from V and 1 base from J, with 11 bases between. The CDR3 length is 14 residues. The CDR3 DNA sequence: TGTGCCAGTATTTCCCGGGGGTCTGGAAACACCATATATTTT. Its translation is CASISRGSGNTIYF.

This clone was recorded once. The rearrangement uses TRBV7-2 and TRBJ1-5, with D perhaps TRBD1 (5 bases). The germline V gene encodes CDR1 SGHTA and CDR2 FQGNSA. CDR3 length equals 19 residues. The germline V and J ends were trimmed by 4 bases and 0 bases, with 22 bases remaining between them. The CDR3 DNA reads TGTGCCAGCAGCTCCTCTAAGGGGTCACCCCGATATAGCAATCAGCCCCAGCATTTT. Translated, it gives CASSSSKGSPRYSNQPQHF.

The chain couples TRBV6-5 to TRBJ1-2, with D unresolved. Trimming removed 0 bases at V and 1 base at J, with 9 bases between. The CDR3 contains 15 residues. The germline V gene encodes CDR1 MNHEY and CDR2 SVGAGI. For the CDR3, the DNA is TGTGCCAGCAGTTACTCGAGGTGGAGTAACTATGGCTACACCTTC. Protein product: CASSYSRWSNYGYTF.

The chain uses TRBV6-6 and TRBJ1-2, with a tentative D call TRBD1 (6 bases). This CDR3 is 13 amino acids long. V lost 3 bases to trimming and J lost 6 bases, with 11 bases between them. Germline lookup yields CDR1 MNHNY and CDR2 SVGAGI (reference sequence). The CDR3 sequence is CASSYLQGHGYTF. CDR3 DNA: TGTGCCAGCAGTTATCTACAGGGTCATGGCTACACCTTC.

The rearrangement joins TRBV27 to TRBJ1-1; D possibly corresponds to TRBD1 (5 bases). The germline gives CDR1 MNHEY, CDR2 SMNVEV (reference sequence). The CDR3 consists of 13 residues. Between the trimmed V and J ends, which lost 8 bases and 3 bases, there was a span of 13 bases. CDR3 amino acids: CASVDSLYTEAFF. The CDR3 DNA reads as TGTGCCAGCGTTGACAGCTTGTACACTGAAGCTTTCTTT.

The CDR3 DNA reads TGTGCCACACAACAGGGGGGAACAAATCAGCCCCAGCATTTT. It specifies CATQQGGTNQPQHF. The chain links TRBV24-1 to TRBJ1-5; TRBD1 matches 8 bases. The CDR3 sequence is 14 residues long. Germline CDR1 reads KGHDR; CDR2 reads SFDVKD. J gave up 4 bases and V 10 bases, and 8 bases lay outside the gene matches.

V usage is TRBV2 and J usage is TRBJ2-1; 7 nucleotides align to TRBD2. V shed 4 bases, J shed 9 bases, and the junction held 12 bases outside the gene matches. The length of the CDR3 is 15 residues. Germline V CDR1 and CDR2: SNHLY, FYNNEI. The CDR3 region is CASSVTAGVVVEQFF. CDR3 nucleotide sequence: TGTGCCAGCAGTGTGACGGCGGGAGTGGTAGTTGAGCAGTTCTTC. The variable domain in full, completed from reference TRBV2 and TRBJ2-1, reads EPEVTQTPSHQVTQMGQEVILRCVPISNHLYFYWYRQILGQKVEFLVSFYNNEISEKSEIFDDQFSVERPDGSNFTLKIRSTKLEDSAMYFCASSVTAGVVVEQFFGPGTRLTVL.

The chain carries TRBV19 and TRBJ2-5; 8 bases are a match to TRBD1. Germline trimming cut 8 bases from V and 1 base from J; bases unmatched to any gene: 6. Germline assignment: CDR1 LNHDA and CDR2 SQIVND (reference sequence). The CDR3 contains 14 residues. The DNA for the CDR3 is TGTGCCAGTCGATCACAGGGGGGCCAAGAGACCCAGTACTTC. This gives the protein CASRSQGGQETQYF.